This entry concerns a single TCR beta chain. This sample stems from a study of blood T cell repertoires in COVID-19. Germline assignment: CDR1 MNHNY and CDR2 SVGAGI (reference sequence). The CDR3 covers 16 residues. V shed 3 bases and J 1 base; nucleotides not matched to a gene: 5. Assay: immunoSEQ multiplex PCR; the TCRdb copy retains only in-frame clones and omits some. The sample has 200,000 to 250,000 clones; 86% are singletons. The TCR was taken from a woman aged 45-59 years with acute or convalescent COVID-19. The chain links TRBV6-6 to TRBJ2-3, with TRBD2 identical over 9 bases. Sequenced input: peripheral blood. The DNA of the CDR3 is TGTGCCAGCAGTTATCGTGCTAGCGGGGGCACAGATACGCAGTATTTT. Translated: CASSYRASGGTDTQYF.